The 13 T cell receptor beta chains below all came from one sample that was sequenced in a study of T-cell memory formation after mild COVID-19. MiXCR was run by TCRdb on the 5' RACE reads, yielding one entry per CDR3 protein. The data show more than 80,000 distinct CDR3 sequences, approximately 15% seen once. Sample: PBMCs or a T cell subset sorted from them (not recorded which). These receptor sequences come from an adult woman who had mild COVID-19 (a few samples of this study predate the infection). Cell type and time point are not known.

This clonotype was detected a few times. The rearrangement joins TRBV29-1 to TRBJ2-1; D ambiguous. Germline CDR1 is SQVTM and CDR2 is ANQGSEA. The length of the CDR3 is 14 residues. V was trimmed by 2 bases and J by 0 bases, leaving 8 bases between them. CDR3 protein: CSVETESSYNEQFF. The CDR3 DNA sequence: TGCAGCGTTGAAACGGAGAGCTCCTACAATGAGCAGTTCTTC.

This clonotype came up a few times. J is TRBJ2-5 and V is TRBV15; 7 bases are shared with TRBD1. The CDR3 is 16 amino acids. Per the germline V gene, CDR1 is LNHNV and CDR2 is YYDKDF (reference sequence). V lost 4 bases, J lost 4 bases, and 12 bases stayed unmatched. The CDR3 DNA is TGTGCCACCAGCACCGGGACAGCTTTTCCGGGAGAGACCCAGTACTTC. Its translation is CATSTGTAFPGETQYF.

This clonotype was seen many times. This sequence joins TRBV7-3 and TRBJ2-1; 14 bases are a match to TRBD2. CDR3 length: 19 residues. V shed 2 bases, J shed 4 bases, and the junction held 10 bases outside the gene matches. CDR1 is SGHTA and CDR2 is FQGTGA in the germline V gene. The CDR3 DNA is TGTGCCAGCAGCTTATCCGGGACTAGCGGGAGATGGGGTTACAATGAGCAGTTCTTC. This codes for CASSLSGTSGRWGYNEQFF.

The J gene is TRBJ2-3, the V gene TRBV11-2; 12 positions match TRBD2. The CDR3 has 18 residues. V was clipped by 4 bases and J by 2 bases; unmatched bases: 10. Per germline, CDR1 SGHAT and CDR2 FQNNGV. In DNA, the CDR3 is TGTGCCAGCAGCTATGCTAGCGGGGGGGCCGGTTTCACAGATACGCAGTATTTT. This codes for CASSYASGGAGFTDTQYF.

The rearrangement links TRBV4-1 to TRBJ1-1; D remains unclear. V lost 8 bases, J lost 1 base, and 11 bases lay in between. CDR3 size: 13 residues. The germline V gene encodes CDR1 MGHRA and CDR2 YSYEKL. The CDR3 nucleotides read TGCGCCAGCCGCACTTCGGGGAACACTGAAGCTTTCTTT. Translation: CASRTSGNTEAFF.

The V and J genes are TRBV5-5 and TRBJ1-2; 10 positions match TRBD1. V was pared by 4 bases and J by 6 bases, with 6 bases of the junction left unmatched. The CDR3 loop spans 14 amino acids. The germline V gene encodes CDR1 SGHKS and CDR2 YYEKEE (reference sequence). The CDR3 bases are TGTGCCAGCAGCAAAGGGACAGGGGTTGATGGCTACACCTTC. Translated: CASSKGTGVDGYTF.

This clonotype was counted at least ten times. Written as DNA, the CDR3 is TGTGCCACCAGCAGAGATCAGGGACCGCAAGAGACCCAGTACTTC. Translation: CATSRDQGPQETQYF. The rearrangement links TRBV15 to TRBJ2-5; TRBD1 or TRBD2 may be the D gene (5 bases each). The CDR3 length is 15 residues. With 0 bases removed from V and 2 bases from J, the gap between germline ends came to 10 bases. CDR1 LNHNV and CDR2 YYDKDF come from the germline V gene (reference sequence).

This clonotype was found a few times. This chain links TRBV2 with TRBJ2-5; 8 bases are a match to TRBD2. The V and J ends lost 0 bases and 3 bases, in that order; junction bases with no gene match: 9. Germline V gene lookup returns CDR1 SNHLY and CDR2 FYNNEI. The CDR3 has 17 residues. The CDR3: CASSEARTSGEEETQYF. The CDR3 region has the DNA TGTGCCAGCAGTGAAGCGAGAACTAGCGGAGAAGAAGAGACCCAGTACTTC.

V is TRBV2 and J is TRBJ1-4, with D possibly being TRBD1 (5 bases). The CDR3 has 17 residues. In germline, CDR1 is SNHLY, CDR2 FYNNEI. V gave up 6 bases and J gave up 10 bases, with 27 bases separating them. This CDR3 reads CASSPTGELPPQGKLFF. In DNA form, the CDR3 reads TGTGCCAGCAGCCCAACGGGGGAGCTACCCCCACAAGGAAAACTGTTTTTT.

This clonotype was seen a handful of times. CDR3 amino acids: CSAKKDYGYTF. The CDR3 region has the DNA TGCAGTGCTAAGAAGGACTATGGCTACACCTTC. V gene TRBV20-1 combines with J gene TRBJ1-2; the D is unclear. Germline V gene lookup returns CDR1 DFQATT and CDR2 SNEGSKA (reference sequence). The germline V and J ends were trimmed by 4 bases and 3 bases, with 6 bases remaining between them. The CDR3 consists of 11 residues.

This clonotype was seen more than once but under ten times. This chain connects TRBV6-5 to TRBJ2-3, with D hard to call. V lost 6 bases to trimming and J lost 6 bases, with 13 bases between them. The CDR3 sequence is 13 residues long. Germline loops: CDR1 MNHEY, CDR2 SVGAGI. CDR3 in amino acids: CASSSFPRDTQYF. In DNA form, the CDR3 reads TGTGCCAGCAGCTCCTTTCCTAGGGATACGCAGTATTTT.

J is TRBJ1-4 and V is TRBV29-1; 10 nucleotides align to TRBD1. Per germline, CDR1 SQVTM and CDR2 ANQGSEA. After removal of 7 bases from V and 14 bases from J, the junction contained 13 bases not matched to a gene. The CDR3 is made up of 13 amino acids. This CDR3 reads CSADRGPTGGLFF. In DNA form, the CDR3 reads TGCAGCGCTGACAGGGGGCCTACCGGAGGGCTGTTTTTT.

This clonotype was observed a handful of times. This chain uses TRBV7-9 with TRBJ2-7; D may be TRBD1 (5 bases). V lost 5 bases and J 4 bases, leaving 18 bases between the germline ends. The germline gives CDR1 SEHNR, CDR2 FQNEAQ (reference sequence). CDR3 length: 15 residues. CDR3 sequence (DNA): TGTGCCAGCAGCCTAGGGCAGGGCCTTTGGTACGAGCAGTACTTC. This translates into CASSLGQGLWYEQYF. Supplemented by reference TRBV7-9 and TRBJ2-7, the full variable domain reads DTGVSQNPRHKITKRGQNVTFRCDPISEHNRLYWYRQTLGQGPEFLTYFQNEAQLEKSRLLSDRFSAERPKGSFSTLEIQRTEQGDSAMYLCASSLGQGLWYEQYFGPGTRLTVT.